This T cell receptor (beta chain) is drawn from a study of a mutant IDH1 vaccine in newly diagnosed glioma. As to this clone: The antigen remains undetermined.

The CDR3 is 14 residues long. V shed 6 bases and J 15 bases; nucleotides not matched to a gene: 10. Germline V gene data show CDR1 as MNHEY and CDR2 as SVGAGI. Generated by immunoSEQ multiplex PCR, the TCRdb table keeps only in-frame clones and is missing some. The table lists 50,000 to 65,000 clones, around 86% of them singletons. As for time point: week 47, end of study. Every vaccination contained 300 ug of the mutant IDH1 20-mer peptide and was paired with topical imiquimod. Diagnosis in the donors showed new WHO grade 3 or 4 astrocytomas that were IDH1-mutant and ATRX-lost. The sequencing here drew on PBMCs, taken from a glioma patient whose treatment included an IDH1 peptide vaccine. The receptor was isolated from a woman aged 50 to 60 with glioma. The chain combines TRBV6-5 with TRBJ2-1; 14 bases align to TRBD2. The CDR3 sequence: CASRGPGLAGERFF. In nucleotides, the CDR3 is TGTGCCAGCAGGGGGCCGGGACTAGCGGGGGAAAGGTTCTTC.